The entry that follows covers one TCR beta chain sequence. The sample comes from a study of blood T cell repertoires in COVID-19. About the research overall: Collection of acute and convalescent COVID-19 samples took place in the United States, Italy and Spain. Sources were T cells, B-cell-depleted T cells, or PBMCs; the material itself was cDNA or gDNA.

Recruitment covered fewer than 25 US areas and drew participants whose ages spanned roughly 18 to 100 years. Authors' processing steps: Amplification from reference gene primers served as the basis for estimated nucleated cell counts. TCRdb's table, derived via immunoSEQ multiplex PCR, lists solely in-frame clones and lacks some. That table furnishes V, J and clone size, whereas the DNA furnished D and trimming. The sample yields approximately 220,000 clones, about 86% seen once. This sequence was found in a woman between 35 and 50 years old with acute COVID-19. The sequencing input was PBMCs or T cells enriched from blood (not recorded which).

Written as DNA, the CDR3 is TGTGCCAGCAGCCAGGGGACAGGGTGGCAGCCCCAGCATTTT. Translating it yields CASSQGTGWQPQHF. The V gene is TRBV3-1 (or the pseudogene TRBV3-2), the J gene TRBJ1-5; the match to TRBD1 covers 9 bases. V was pared by 3 bases and J by 7 bases, with 4 bases of the junction left unmatched. This CDR3 has 14 residues. Germline-derived CDR1 and CDR2 are LGHDT and YNNKEL (reference sequence).